This TCR beta chain was profiled in a study of neurological immune-mediated disorders. The V gene end was trimmed by 5 bases and the J gene end by 9 bases; junction bases not matched to a gene: 7. Germline V CDR1 and CDR2: DFQATT, SNEGSKA (reference sequence). CDR3 length: 13 amino acids. One entry per CDR3 protein, called by TCRdb with MiXCR from the 5' RACE reads. The sample has under 75,000 distinct CDR3 sequences; roughly 3% are singletons. Ten or more counts support this clonotype. This receptor was identified in a woman between 50 and 59 years old with multiple sclerosis. This chain connects TRBV20-1 to TRBJ2-1; 10 nucleotides agree with TRBD2. The material sequenced was PBMCs. CDR3 sequence (DNA): TGCAGTGCTTTAATGCTAGCGGGAGCTGAGCAGTTCTTC. Protein sequence: CSALMLAGAEQFF.